The entry below gives a single TCR beta chain sequence along with its context. The data were obtained in a study of cytomegalovirus exposure and HLA in healthy donors. This CDR3 spans 16 amino acids. The PCR had 60 Vbeta and 13 Jbeta primers. Per the original data handling: As a later analysis found, there were approximately 80 million unique TCR beta chains, of which roughly 11 million were shared. TCRdb's table, derived via immunoSEQ multiplex PCR, lists solely in-frame clones and lacks some. V and J calls and clone size are as listed in that table; D and trimming were resolved from the DNA. Among 190,000 or so clones, around three quarters were seen once, and the ten largest hold under 0.85%.

The origin of this receptor is a boy under 18 in good health and CMV-seronegative. The specimen was PBMCs. This sequence joins TRBV21-1 and TRBJ2-2; TRBD2, as called in the table, went unchecked against the DNA. TRBV21-1 is flagged as a pseudogene. The CDR3 region is CASSPPGGTNTGELFF. As DNA, the CDR3 is TGTGCCAGCAGCCCCCCCGGGGGGACCAACACCGGGGAGCTGTTTTTT.